The rows below give T cell receptor beta chains drawn from one sample of a study of blood T cell repertoires in COVID-19. Some clones are missing from TCRdb's copy, which holds only in-frame ones; the method was immunoSEQ multiplex PCR. The table shows about 52,000 clones, with over 75% occurring only once. Input material: peripheral blood. The receptors here all came from a man older than 75 with COVID-19, enrolled during active disease. Each CDR3 is given with its conserved first and last residue. D genes are given only for firm matches. The size of a clone is reported for some rows only, either as once, few or many, or as a class for expanded clones.

>TRBV6-2/TRBV6-3|NA|NA|TRBJ1-6
CASSFTGYDSPLHF
TGTGCCAGCAGTTTCACAGGGTACGATTCACCCCTCCACTTT
>TRBV9|few|TRBD1|TRBJ1-6
CASSPMGGQRYSPLHF
TGTGCCAGCAGCCCAATGGGGGGACAGCGTTATTCACCCCTCCACTTT
>TRBV11-2|NA|NA|TRBJ2-2
CASSFPANTGELFF
TGTGCCAGCAGCTTCCCAGCGAACACCGGGGAGCTGTTTTTT
>TRBV24-1|NA|NA|TRBJ1-4
CATSVAWGNNEKLFF
TGTGCCACCAGTGTTGCCTGGGGCAATAATGAAAAACTGTTTTTT
>TRBV2|NA|NA|TRBJ2-5
CASSGQSQETQYF
TGTGCCAGCAGTGGACAGAGTCAAGAGACCCAGTACTTC
>TRBV7-9|NA|NA|TRBJ1-1
CASSLGGLINTEAFF
TGTGCCAGCAGCTTAGGAGGGTTAATTAACACTGAAGCTTTCTTT
>TRBV28|NA|NA|TRBJ1-5
CASRAHLQGGGPQHF
TGTGCCAGCAGGGCCCACCTTCAGGGCGGGGGGCCCCAGCATTTT
>TRBV5-6|NA|NA|TRBJ1-2
CASSFRGTGGYGYTF
TGTGCCAGCAGCTTTCGGGGTACCGGGGGCTATGGCTACACCTTC
>TRBV4-3|NA|NA|TRBJ1-2
CASSQDPAGDYGYTF
TGCGCCAGCAGCCAAGATCCTGCAGGTGACTATGGCTACACCTTC
>TRBV7-8|NA|TRBD1|TRBJ2-2
CASSLRTGRGTGELFF
TGTGCCAGCAGCCTTCGGACAGGCAGAGGCACCGGGGAGCTGTTTTTT
>TRBV9|NA|NA|TRBJ1-5
CASSPRGGNQPQHF
TGTGCCAGCAGCCCCCGGGGGGGCAATCAGCCCCAGCATTTT
>TRBV19|NA|TRBD1|TRBJ2-7
CASSRGTVSYEQYF
TGTGCCAGTAGCCGAGGGACAGTGAGCTACGAGCAGTACTTC
>TRBV18|NA|TRBD1|TRBJ2-1
CASSPTTGGVYNEQFF
TGTGCCAGCTCACCTACGACAGGGGGGGTCTACAATGAGCAGTTCTTC
>TRBV6-2/TRBV6-3|NA|TRBD1|TRBJ2-7
CASSWGGTGDPYEQYF
TGTGCCAGCAGTTGGGGGGGGACAGGGGACCCCTACGAGCAGTACTTC
>TRBV27|NA|TRBD1|TRBJ2-5
CASSFQGAQETQYF
TGTGCCAGCAGTTTCCAGGGGGCTCAAGAGACCCAGTACTTC